This entry describes one T cell receptor (beta chain). Trimming pared 6 bases from V and 7 bases from J, leaving 9 bases between. In germline, CDR1 is SEHNR, CDR2 FQNEAQ (reference sequence). This CDR3 is built from 12 residues. This sample was included in a study of T cells after somatic rescue of genetic block. The protocol was immunoSEQ multiplex PCR, while the TCRdb copy is restricted to in-frame clones and leaves out a portion. The sample consists of some 68,000 clones, approximately 90% of them appearing once. The clonotype originates from a man aged 30 to 39. Sequencing used peripheral blood mononuclear cells (PBMCs). The V gene is TRBV7-9, the J gene TRBJ1-4, with a possible D match to TRBD1 (5 bases). The CDR3 here is CASRQDSEKLFF. For the CDR3, the DNA is TGTGCCAGCAGACAAGACAGTGAAAAACTGTTTTTT.